A selection of T cell receptor beta chains follows, all from one sample in a study of T cell responses to AZD1222 COVID-19 vaccine. Only in-frame clones appear in the TCRdb table, and some are missing; sequencing was by immunoSEQ multiplex PCR. Found here are roughly 150,000 clones, about 87% of them singletons; the top ten hold 2.2%. Material: peripheral blood, obtained on day 0 of AZD1222 vaccination. Source of these receptors: an adult in good health. The CDR3 runs from the conserved cysteine through the conserved F or W. The order of the fields is V gene, D gene, J gene, clone size, CDR3 length, CDR3 DNA, CDR3 protein. D genes are given only for firm matches. Rows give clone size only sometimes, using once, few, many, or a class for an expanded clone.

>TRBV11-3|.|TRBJ2-2|.|16
TGTGCCAGCAGCTCTACCCGAAGAACGAACACCGGGGAGCTGTTTTTT
CASSSTRRTNTGELFF
>TRBV5-4|.|TRBJ2-1|.|14
TGTGCCAGCAGCTTGCCAGGGGCCGGGGGCGAGCAGTTCTTC
CASSLPGAGGEQFF
>TRBV10-3|TRBD1|TRBJ1-3|once|15
TGTGCCATCAGGGGACAGGGGAGCTCTGGAAACACCATATATTTT
CAIRGQGSSGNTIYF
>TRBV18|.|TRBJ1-1|.|13
TGTGCCAGCTCCCCCACTGGGAACACTGAAGCTTTCTTT
CASSPTGNTEAFF
>TRBV6-6|.|TRBJ1-2|.|14
TGTGCCATAGCGGTGGGGACAAGTAACTATGGCTACACCTTC
CAIAVGTSNYGYTF
>TRBV29-1|.|TRBJ1-2|.|10
TGCAGCGTTGAAGCTTTCGGCTACACCTTC
CSVEAFGYTF
>TRBV27|.|TRBJ2-3|.|13
TGTGCCGGAAGGCGAGCGGGCACAGATACGCAGTATTTT
CAGRRAGTDTQYF
>TRBV11-2|TRBD1|TRBJ2-7|.|13
TGTGCCAGCTCGGGACAGGGGGCCCACGAGCAGTACTTC
CASSGQGAHEQYF
>TRBV18|TRBD1|TRBJ1-5|few|18
TGTGCCAGCTCACCAGGGACAGGTCCCTTCGCGGGCAATCAGCCCCAGCATTTT
CASSPGTGPFAGNQPQHF
>TRBV6-5|TRBD1|TRBJ1-2|.|15
TGTGCCAGCACCAACGGGGGGCAGGGGGCCGGCGGCTACACCTTC
CASTNGGQGAGGYTF
>TRBV5-4|TRBD2|TRBJ2-1|.|16
TGTGCCAGCAGTCAACCCGCGGGGAGGGGCGTCAATGAGCAGTTCTTC
CASSQPAGRGVNEQFF
>TRBV3-1/TRBV3-2|TRBD2|TRBJ2-2|.|17
TGTGCCAGCAGCCAAGACCCGGGAGGGCCGATCACCGGGGAGCTGTTTTTT
CASSQDPGGPITGELFF
>TRBV7-8|TRBD1|TRBJ1-5|.|13
TGTGCCACGGGGACAGGGAGGAGGCAGCCCCAGCATTTT
CATGTGRRQPQHF
>TRBV10-2|.|TRBJ1-2|.|13
TGCGCCAGCAGTGAGACTCGTTATGGAGGCTACACCTTC
CASSETRYGGYTF
>TRBV18|TRBD1|TRBJ1-3|few|16
TGTGCCAGCTCACCTACTTCAGGGGGCTCTGGAAACACCATATATTTT
CASSPTSGGSGNTIYF
>TRBV4-2|.|TRBJ2-1|.|14
TGTGCCAGCAGCCAAGATTTGTCCGCGGTTGAGCAGTTCTTC
CASSQDLSAVEQFF
>TRBV6-6|TRBD2|TRBJ2-1|.|15
TGTGCCAGCAGCTCACTAGCGGGAGGAGGGAATGAGCAGTTCTTC
CASSSLAGGGNEQFF
>TRBV19|TRBD1|TRBJ2-6|.|17
TGTGCCAGTATCCGGGACAGCCGTTTCTCTGGGGCCAACGTCCTGACTTTC
CASIRDSRFSGANVLTF
>TRBV19|TRBD1|TRBJ1-1|once|14
TGTGCCAGTAGTATAGTTGGACAGGGAAGTTGGGCTTTCTTT
CASSIVGQGSWAFF
>TRBV19|.|TRBJ1-5|.|15
TGTGCCAGTAGTAACGGGGTTATTAGCAATCAGCCCCAGCATTTT
CASSNGVISNQPQHF
>TRBV6-2/TRBV6-3|.|TRBJ2-1|.|12
TGTGCCAGCAGTTACTCAGGGTATGAGCAGTTCTTC
CASSYSGYEQFF
>TRBV5-1|.|TRBJ1-1|.|13
TGCGCCAGCCGGGACCTAATGAACACTGAAGCTTTCTTT
CASRDLMNTEAFF
>TRBV5-6|.|TRBJ2-3|.|15
TGTGCCAGCAGCTCCCGCTGGACCGGTACAGATACGCAGTATTTT
CASSSRWTGTDTQYF
>TRBV11-1|.|TRBJ1-1|.|14
TGTGCCAGCAGCTTAGGACCGATGAACACTGAAGCTTTCTTT
CASSLGPMNTEAFF
>TRBV5-1|.|TRBJ1-4|.|14
TGCGCCAGCAGCTTGGTCTTCAGGGACGAAAAACTGTTTTTT
CASSLVFRDEKLFF
>TRBV6-5|.|TRBJ2-7|.|13
TGTGCCAGCAGTTCCTTCGGGGATCATGGGCAGTACTTC
CASSSFGDHGQYF
>TRBV27|.|TRBJ1-2|.|15
TGTGCCAGCAGTTTAAAAGTAAGAGGGGATAATGGCTACACCTTC
CASSLKVRGDNGYTF
>TRBV7-9|.|TRBJ2-7|.|11
TGTGCCAGCAGCTTTGGTTCCGACCAGTACTTC
CASSFGSDQYF
>TRBV6-1|TRBD2|TRBJ2-1|.|17
TGTGCCAGCAGTGGGGAGGGGACCGGGTCTGGGATCAATGAGCAGTTCTTC
CASSGEGTGSGINEQFF
>TRBV28|.|TRBJ1-2|.|13
TGTGCCAGCAGTTTGGCCCCGACGTATGGCTACACCTTC
CASSLAPTYGYTF
>TRBV28|.|TRBJ1-5|.|15
TGTGCCAGCAGTTTATTTACAGGAGGCAATCAGCCCCAGCATTTT
CASSLFTGGNQPQHF
>TRBV5-4|TRBD1|TRBJ1-1|.|17
TGTGCCAGCACCCCTAGTTGGGGGACAGTGGGTGGGTCGGAAGCTTTCTTT
CASTPSWGTVGGSEAFF
>TRBV11-2|.|TRBJ2-7|.|15
TGTGCCAGCAGCCAACGGACGATAACCCCTTACGAGCAGTACTTC
CASSQRTITPYEQYF
>TRBV19|TRBD2|TRBJ2-5|.|15
TGTGCCAGTCGAAACCGTGGGGGGGGTCAAGAGACCCAGTACTTC
CASRNRGGGQETQYF
>TRBV2|.|TRBJ1-2|.|13
TGTGCCAGCAGTGACGGCGGGGGCTATGGCTACACCTTC
CASSDGGGYGYTF
>TRBV24-1|.|TRBJ2-4|few|16
TGTGCCACCAGTACAGTCCGGAATCTAGCCAAAAACATTCAGTACTTC
CATSTVRNLAKNIQYF
>TRBV5-5|.|TRBJ2-7|.|14
TGTGCCAGCAGCACACCGGGACCCTCCTACGAGCAGTACTTC
CASSTPGPSYEQYF
>TRBV5-1|.|TRBJ2-2|once|16
TGCGCCAGCAGCTTGGCTGCGAGGGCGGGTACCGGGGAGCTGTTTTTT
CASSLAARAGTGELFF
>TRBV3-1/TRBV3-2|.|TRBJ1-3|.|17
TGTGCCAGCAGCCAAGCCGGGGTAGGGGTCCGTGGAAACACCATATATTTT
CASSQAGVGVRGNTIYF
>TRBV27|.|TRBJ2-1|.|13
TGTGCCAGCAGTTGGGAATCCTACAATGAGCAGTTCTTC
CASSWESYNEQFF
>TRBV5-8|.|TRBJ2-1|.|13
TGTGCCAGCAGCTTCGGGATCTACAATGAGCAGTTCTTC
CASSFGIYNEQFF
>TRBV5-6|.|TRBJ2-3|.|15
TGTGCCAGCAGCTTAATTCGGGCGGAACCTCCTGTGCAGTATTTT
CASSLIRAEPPVQYF
>TRBV5-3|.|TRBJ1-2|.|12
TGTGCCAGAAGCTTGATCCTCTATGGCTACACCTTC
CARSLILYGYTF
>TRBV19|TRBD1|TRBJ1-1|.|13
TGTGCCAGTAGTATAGATCGGGACAGTAAGGCTTTCTTT
CASSIDRDSKAFF
>TRBV7-2|.|TRBJ1-1|.|14
TGTGCCAGCAGAGTAAGGGGAAGCCACACTGAAGCTTTCTTT
CASRVRGSHTEAFF
>TRBV27|.|TRBJ1-3|once|15
TGTGCCAGCAGTACCTCAATGGGCACTGGAAACACCATATATTTT
CASSTSMGTGNTIYF
>TRBV19|TRBD2|TRBJ2-4|.|15
TGTGCCAGTAGTTTTCCGGGACTAGCGCAAAACATTCAGTACTTC
CASSFPGLAQNIQYF